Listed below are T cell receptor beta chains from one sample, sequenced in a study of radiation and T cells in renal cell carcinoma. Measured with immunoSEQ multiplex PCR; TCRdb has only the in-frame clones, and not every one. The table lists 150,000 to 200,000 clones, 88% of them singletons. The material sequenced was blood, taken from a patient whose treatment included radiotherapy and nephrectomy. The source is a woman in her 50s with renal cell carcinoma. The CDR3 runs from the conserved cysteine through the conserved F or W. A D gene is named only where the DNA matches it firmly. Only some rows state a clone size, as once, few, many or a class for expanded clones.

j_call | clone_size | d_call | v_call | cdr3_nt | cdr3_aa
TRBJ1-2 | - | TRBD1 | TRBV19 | TGTGCCAGTAGTACCCCCAGGGGGCCCGGCTATGGCTACACCTTC | CASSTPRGPGYGYTF
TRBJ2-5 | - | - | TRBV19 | TGTGCCAGTAATACAGGGATCGGGGAGACCCAGTACTTC | CASNTGIGETQYF
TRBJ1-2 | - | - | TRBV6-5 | TGTGCCAGCAGCTCCCGTTCTGGGTATGGCTACACCTTC | CASSSRSGYGYTF
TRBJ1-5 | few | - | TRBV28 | TGTGCCAGCAGCCTTAAAATGGGGGGCAATCAGCCCCAGCATTTT | CASSLKMGGNQPQHF
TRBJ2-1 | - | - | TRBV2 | TGTGCCAACGGACAGGGAGGGGAGCAGTTCTTC | CANGQGGEQFF
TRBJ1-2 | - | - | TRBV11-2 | TGTGCCAGCAGCTTTGGGGGGAGAAGAGGCTACACCTTC | CASSFGGRRGYTF
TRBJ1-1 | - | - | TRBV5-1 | TGCGCCAGCAGCTTGGGACACCCCTCTGAAGCTTTCTTT | CASSLGHPSEAFF
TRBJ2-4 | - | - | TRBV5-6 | TGTGCCAGCAGCCATTGGAAGGGACCGACGCTGGAAAACATTCAGTACTTC | CASSHWKGPTLENIQYF
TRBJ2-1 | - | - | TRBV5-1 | TGCGCCAGCAGCTTGGTTGGGCTAGCTGGGGGCAATGAGCAGTTCTTC | CASSLVGLAGGNEQFF
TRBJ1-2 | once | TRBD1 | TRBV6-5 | TGTGCCAGCAGTTACAGAGGGACAGGCTATGGCTACACCTTC | CASSYRGTGYGYTF
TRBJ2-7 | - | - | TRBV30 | TGTGCCTGGAAGGACAGGACATGGGGGGGGCAGTACTTC | CAWKDRTWGGQYF
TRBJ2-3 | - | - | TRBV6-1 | TGTGCCAGCAGTGAGTACCACGCAGATACGCAGTATTTT | CASSEYHADTQYF
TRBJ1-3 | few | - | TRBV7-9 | TGTGCCAGCAGCTGGGACTGGGTCTACGGAAACACCATATATTTT | CASSWDWVYGNTIYF
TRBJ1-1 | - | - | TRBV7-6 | TGTGCCAGCAGCGCCAATGGGGGAGGCGGTAACACTGAAGCTTTCTTT | CASSANGGGGNTEAFF
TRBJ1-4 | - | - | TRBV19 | TGTGCCAGTAGCCGGTTTGAAAAACTGTTTTTT | CASSRFEKLFF
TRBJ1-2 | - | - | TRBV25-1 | TGTGCCAGCAGTCCTCGGGGGGGAGGAGGCTACACCTTC | CASSPRGGGGYTF
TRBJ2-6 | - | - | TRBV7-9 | TGTGCCAGCACCCTCGGGAACTCTGGGGCCAACGTCCTGACTTTC | CASTLGNSGANVLTF
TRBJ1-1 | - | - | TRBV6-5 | TGTGCCAGCAGTCGGGGGGACACTGAAGCTTTCTTT | CASSRGDTEAFF
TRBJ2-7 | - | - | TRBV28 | TGTGCCAGCAGGGATAGTTACGAGCAGTACTTC | CASRDSYEQYF
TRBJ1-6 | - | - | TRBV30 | TGTGCCTGGACCGGGACAACCTATAATTCACCCCTCCACTTT | CAWTGTTYNSPLHF
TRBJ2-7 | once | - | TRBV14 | TGTGCCAGCAGCCAAACTGGCTACGAGCAGTACTTC | CASSQTGYEQYF
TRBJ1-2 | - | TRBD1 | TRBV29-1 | TGCAGCGTTGAAGCCCCCCGGGACAGGGACTTTCCTAACTATGGCTACACCTTC | CSVEAPRDRDFPNYGYTF
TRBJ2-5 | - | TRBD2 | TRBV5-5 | TGTGCCAGCAGCTTCCCAGCGGGGAAAGAGACCCAGTACTTC | CASSFPAGKETQYF
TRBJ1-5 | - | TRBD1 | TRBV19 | TGTGCCAGTAGTAATACGGGACAGGGAGTGAATCAGCCCCAGCATTTT | CASSNTGQGVNQPQHF
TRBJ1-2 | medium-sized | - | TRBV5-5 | TGTGCCAGCAGCTTGGACTGGACAAACTATGGCTACACCTTC | CASSLDWTNYGYTF
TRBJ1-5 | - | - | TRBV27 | TGTGCCAGCAGTTTAACGGGGATCGGGCCCCAGCATTTT | CASSLTGIGPQHF
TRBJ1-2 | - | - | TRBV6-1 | TGTGCCAGCAGTGAAGCTGCAGGAGGGGTGAGTGGCTACACCTTC | CASSEAAGGVSGYTF
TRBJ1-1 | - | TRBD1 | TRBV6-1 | TGTGCCAGCAGTGAGGGACAGAAATACACTGAAGCTTTCTTT | CASSEGQKYTEAFF
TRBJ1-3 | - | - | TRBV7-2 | TGTGCCAGCAGCTTAGATGCGCCGAGCTCTGGAAACACCATATATTTT | CASSLDAPSSGNTIYF
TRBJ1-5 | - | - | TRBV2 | TGTGCCAGCAGTGAAGCGCTCAAGGGAACACAGCCCCAGCATTTT | CASSEALKGTQPQHF
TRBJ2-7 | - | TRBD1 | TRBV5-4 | TGTGCCAGCAGCCTCACAAGACAGGGTCTGTACGAGCAGTACTTC | CASSLTRQGLYEQYF
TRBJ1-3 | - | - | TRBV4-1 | TGCGCCAGCAGCCAAACCTTAGGACACCGCTCTGGAAACACCATATATTTT | CASSQTLGHRSGNTIYF
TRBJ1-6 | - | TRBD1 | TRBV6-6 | TGTGCCAGCACCTCAGGACAGGGGTTGTATCCCCTCCACTTT | CASTSGQGLYPLHF
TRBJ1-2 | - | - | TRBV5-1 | TGCGCCAGCAGCCCGGGGTCACCTAACTATGGCTACACCTTC | CASSPGSPNYGYTF
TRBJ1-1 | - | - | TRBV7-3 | TGTGCCAGCAGCTCCGGACTGAACACTGAAGCTTTCTTT | CASSSGLNTEAFF
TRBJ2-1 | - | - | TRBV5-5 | TGTGCCAGCAGCTTGGAACCAGCTTCCTACAATGAGCAGTTCTTC | CASSLEPASYNEQFF
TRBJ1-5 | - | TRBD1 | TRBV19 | TGTGCCAGTAGTGGGCAGGGGGGTCTGGGTCAGCCCCAGCATTTT | CASSGQGGLGQPQHF
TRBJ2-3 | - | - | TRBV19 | TGTGCCAGTAGGCCCCAGGGGCAAACCACAGATACGCAGTATTTT | CASRPQGQTTDTQYF
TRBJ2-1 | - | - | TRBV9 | TGTGCCAGCAGCGTAGTTGAGGGGTGGAATGAGCAGTTCTTC | CASSVVEGWNEQFF
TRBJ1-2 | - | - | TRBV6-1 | TGTGCCAGCACACCCGGAGGGGCCGGCTATGGCTACACCTTC | CASTPGGAGYGYTF
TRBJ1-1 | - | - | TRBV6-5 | TGTGCCAGCAGTTACTTCGGGGAGCGGGCTTTCTTT | CASSYFGERAFF
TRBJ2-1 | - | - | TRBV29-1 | TGCAGCGTTGTGACCTACAATGAGCAGTTCTTC | CSVVTYNEQFF
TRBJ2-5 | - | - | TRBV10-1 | TGCGCCAGCAGTGAGTTTGGCAGCGAACAAGAGACCCAGTACTTC | CASSEFGSEQETQYF
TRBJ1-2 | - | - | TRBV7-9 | TGTGCCAGCAGTAAATATTCGATTGGGGACTATGGCTACACCTTC | CASSKYSIGDYGYTF
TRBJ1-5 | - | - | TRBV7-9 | TGTGCCAGCAGCAAGCCGGGGCTAAATCAGCCCCAGCATTTT | CASSKPGLNQPQHF